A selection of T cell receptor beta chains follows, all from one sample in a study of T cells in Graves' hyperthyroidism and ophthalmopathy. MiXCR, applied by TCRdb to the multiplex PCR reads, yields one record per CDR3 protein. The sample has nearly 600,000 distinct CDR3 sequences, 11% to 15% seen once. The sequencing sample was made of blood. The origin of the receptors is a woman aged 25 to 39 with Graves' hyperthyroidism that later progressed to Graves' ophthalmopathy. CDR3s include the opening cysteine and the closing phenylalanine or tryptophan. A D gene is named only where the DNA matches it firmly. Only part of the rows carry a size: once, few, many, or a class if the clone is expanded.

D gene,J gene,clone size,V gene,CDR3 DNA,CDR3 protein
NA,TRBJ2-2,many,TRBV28,TGTGCCAGCAGTTCCTCCAGGGGGGGGGAACTCACCGGGGAGCTGTTTTTT,CASSSSRGGELTGELFF
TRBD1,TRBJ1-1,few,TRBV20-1,TGCAGTGCTAGGCAAATGGGACAGATTGAAGCTTTCTTT,CSARQMGQIEAFF
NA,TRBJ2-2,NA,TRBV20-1,TGCAGTGCTAGAGATCAAGGGGAGCTGTTTTTT,CSARDQGELFF
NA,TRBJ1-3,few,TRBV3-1,TGTGCCAGCAGCCACGGTGCGGGACGCAGGTACTCCTCTGGAAACACCATATATTTT,CASSHGAGRRYSSGNTIYF
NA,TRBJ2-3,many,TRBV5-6,TGTGCCAGCAGCTCCACGTTGACAGATACGCAGTATTTT,CASSSTLTDTQYF
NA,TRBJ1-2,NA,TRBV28,TGTGCCACTCAATCAAACTATGGCTACACCTTC,CATQSNYGYTF
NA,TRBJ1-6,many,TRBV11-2,TGTGCCAGCAGTTACGGGACGGAAAATTCACCCCTCCACTTT,CASSYGTENSPLHF
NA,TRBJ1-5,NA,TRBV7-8,TGTGCCAGCAGCTTAGTTTTCGCAGGCCGCCAGCCCCAGCATTTT,CASSLVFAGRQPQHF
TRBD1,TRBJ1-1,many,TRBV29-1,TGCAGCGTCCTTGGACAGGGGAACACTGAAGCTTTCTTT,CSVLGQGNTEAFF
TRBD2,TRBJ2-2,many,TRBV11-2,TGTGCCAGCAGCCCGCGGACTAGCGGAGGGGCGAACACCGGGGAGCTGTTTTTT,CASSPRTSGGANTGELFF
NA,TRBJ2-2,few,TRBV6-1,TGTGCCAGCAGTAATACCGGGACGAAAACCGGGGAGCTGTTTTTT,CASSNTGTKTGELFF
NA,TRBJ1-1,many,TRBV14,TGTGCCAGCAGCCAACCACAAAGGGGGTTGAACACTGAAGCTTTCTTT,CASSQPQRGLNTEAFF
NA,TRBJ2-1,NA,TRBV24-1,TGTGCCACCAGTGATGCGACCCGGGACGCAGACTACATTGAGCAGTTCTTC,CATSDATRDADYIEQFF
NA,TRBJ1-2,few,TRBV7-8,TGTGCCAGCAGCTCGAGCATTCTCGATGGCTACACCTTC,CASSSSILDGYTF
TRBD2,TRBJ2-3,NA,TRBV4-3,TGCGCCAGCAGCCAATCACCTTCACTAGCGGGTATCACAGATACGCAGTATTTT,CASSQSPSLAGITDTQYF
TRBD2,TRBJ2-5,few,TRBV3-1,TGTGCCAGCAGCCAGATATCGGGGGGGTTCGGGACCCAGTACTTC,CASSQISGGFGTQYF
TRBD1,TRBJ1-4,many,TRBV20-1,TGCAGTGCTAGAGGTCAGGGGGGGACTAATGAAAAACTGTTTTTT,CSARGQGGTNEKLFF
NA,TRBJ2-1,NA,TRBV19,TGTGCCAGTAGTATAGATCTCAGTTCCTTCAATGAGCAGTTCTTC,CASSIDLSSFNEQFF
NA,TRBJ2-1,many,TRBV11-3,TGTGCCAGCAGCTTAGCACAGGGCGATGAGCAGTTCTTC,CASSLAQGDEQFF
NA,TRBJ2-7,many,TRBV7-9,TGTGCCAGCAGCTTAGGGTCCCTCTACTCCCCCTACGAGCAGTACTTC,CASSLGSLYSPYEQYF
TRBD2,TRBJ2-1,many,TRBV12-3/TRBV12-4,TGTGCCAGCTTAACGGGACGGGAGGGCCCGTTAGTTGAGCAGTTCTTC,CASLTGREGPLVEQFF
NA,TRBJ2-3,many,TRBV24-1,TGTGCCACCAGTGATTTGGACCGCCTAGCTCCGCAGTATTTT,CATSDLDRLAPQYF
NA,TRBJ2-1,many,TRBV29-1,TGCAGCGTCGGTGAATCTACCTACAATGAGCAGTTCTTC,CSVGESTYNEQFF
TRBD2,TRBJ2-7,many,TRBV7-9,TGTGCCAGCACCATCGGGACTAGCGGGAGTTCCCACGAGCAGTACTTC,CASTIGTSGSSHEQYF
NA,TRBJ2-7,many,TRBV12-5,TGTGCTAGTGGCCTTGGGGGGTACGAGCAGTACTTC,CASGLGGYEQYF
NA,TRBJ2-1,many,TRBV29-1,TGCAGCGTTGAGACCCCGACGGGGGTGCAGTTCTTC,CSVETPTGVQFF
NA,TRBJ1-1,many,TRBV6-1,TGTGCCAGCAGACGAGCTAACATGCCGAACACTGAAGCTTTCTTT,CASRRANMPNTEAFF
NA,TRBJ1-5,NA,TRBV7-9,TGTGCCAGCAGCTTAGCGAATCTGGTGGGGGTCCCTCAGCCCCAGCATTTT,CASSLANLVGVPQPQHF
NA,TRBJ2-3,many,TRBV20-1,TGCAGTGCAAGAAACTGGGTAACTAGCACAGATACGCAGTATTTT,CSARNWVTSTDTQYF
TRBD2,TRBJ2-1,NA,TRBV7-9,TGTGCCAGCAGCTTACCCCGGACTAGCGGGAGACGCAATGAGCAGTTCTTC,CASSLPRTSGRRNEQFF
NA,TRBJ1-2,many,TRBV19,TGTGCCAGTAGTATGGCGATGGAGAACTACTATGGCTACACCTTC,CASSMAMENYYGYTF
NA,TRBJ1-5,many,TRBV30,TGTGCCTGGAGCGGGTCTCAAAATCAGCCCCAGCATTTT,CAWSGSQNQPQHF